This is a list of T cell receptor beta chains from one sample in a study of T cells after yellow fever vaccination. Each CDR3 protein gets one entry after TCRdb re-called the 5' RACE reads with MiXCR. Of about 320,000 distinct CDR3 sequences in the sample, around 6.8% were seen once. The sample consisted of PBMCs, taken about 49 days after the first yellow fever vaccination. The receptors were sampled from a young man who received the YFV17D yellow fever vaccine. The CDR3 runs from the conserved cysteine through the conserved F or W.

>TRBJ1-1|TRBV7-9
CASSFSSNTEAFF
>TRBJ2-3|TRBV28
CASSPPRPATQYF
>TRBJ2-5|TRBV2
CASTTGETQYF
>TRBJ2-2|TRBV12-3/TRBV12-4
CASAVAGELFF
>TRBJ2-2|TRBV2
CASNPTNTGELFF
>TRBJ2-2|TRBV5-1
CASSLRDAHTGELFF
>TRBJ2-5|TRBV20-1
CSARVVGQTQTQYF
>TRBJ2-7|TRBV6-2/TRBV6-3
CASSYRDYEQYF
>TRBJ2-1|TRBV12-3/TRBV12-4
CASSHLGLVSYNEQFF
>TRBJ2-5|TRBV7-8
CASSLGTGQETQYF
>TRBJ1-2|TRBV7-2
CASSFYSGGGRGYTF
>TRBJ2-5|TRBV20-1
CSASFGLAGGKETQYF
>TRBJ1-2|TRBV5-1
CASSLDTRSYGYTF
>TRBJ1-5|TRBV21-1
CASSPRPTGDQPQHF
>TRBJ2-2|TRBV7-9
CASRRGGTGELFF
>TRBJ1-2|TRBV5-5
CASSLNAGFGGYTF
>TRBJ1-1|TRBV29-1
CSHVDRIEAFF
>TRBJ2-1|TRBV5-1
CASSLAVGAGSAEQFF
>TRBJ1-1|TRBV5-5
CASSYPDTTKNTEAFF
>TRBJ2-7|TRBV6-1
CASSGGGVAYEQYF
>TRBJ2-2|TRBV7-6
CASSSAGETGELFF
>TRBJ1-6|TRBV7-2
CASSPLGQGLSPLHF
>TRBJ2-7|TRBV13
CASSPGPGRSYEQYF
>TRBJ2-1|TRBV6-4
CASSKRGSSYNEQFF
>TRBJ2-2|TRBV12-3/TRBV12-4
CATERGPNTGELFF
>TRBJ2-5|TRBV30
CAWFLGPTGQYF
>TRBJ1-1|TRBV6-5
CASSYSGQGNTEAFF